This TCR beta chain came from a study of T cells in localized non-small cell lung cancer. Sequencing was performed with immunoSEQ multiplex PCR; in TCRdb, only in-frame clones are kept and a portion is missing. The sample holds 25,000 to 30,000 clones, about 90% seen once. General observations from the study: Median around 56 top-100 tumor clones were shared with paired adjacent lung. Measurement of T cell clonality placed uninvolved adjacent lung highest, above the level in tumor. Sequencing, confined to only one tumor region, leaves heterogeneity possible.

About this clone: Its specificity is not known.

Germline-derived CDR1 and CDR2 are MDHEN and SYDVKM. Unmatched junction bases numbered 12, after V lost 5 bases and J lost 5 bases. The CDR3 has 16 residues. Sequenced here: peripheral blood, sampled before any cancer treatment. The chain couples TRBV28 to TRBJ2-1; 7 nucleotides agree with TRBD1. The TCR originated in a woman aged 18-49 years with stage I lung adenocarcinoma. The CDR3 spells CASSLTGAGLNNEQFF. CDR3 nucleotide sequence: TGTGCCAGCAGTCTCACAGGGGCAGGACTTAACAATGAGCAGTTCTTC.